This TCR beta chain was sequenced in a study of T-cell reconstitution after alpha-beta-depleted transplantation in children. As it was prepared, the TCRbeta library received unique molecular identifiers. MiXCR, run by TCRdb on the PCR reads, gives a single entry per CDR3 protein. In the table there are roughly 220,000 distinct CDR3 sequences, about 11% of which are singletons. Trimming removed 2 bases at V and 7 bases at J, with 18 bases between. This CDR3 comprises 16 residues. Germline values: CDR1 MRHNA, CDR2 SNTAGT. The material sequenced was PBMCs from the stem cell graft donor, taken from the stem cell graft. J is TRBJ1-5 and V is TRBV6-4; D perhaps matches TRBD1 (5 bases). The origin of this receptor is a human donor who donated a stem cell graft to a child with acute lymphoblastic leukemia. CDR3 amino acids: CASSDGTFEKVQPQHF. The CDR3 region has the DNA TGTGCCAGCAGTGACGGGACCTTCGAGAAGGTCCAGCCCCAGCATTTT.